The 7 T cell receptor beta chains below all came from one sample that was sequenced in a study of siplizumab effects on memory and regulatory T cells. TCRdb's table, derived via immunoSEQ multiplex PCR, lists solely in-frame clones and lacks some. This table holds approximately 100,000 clones, approximately 94% found once. The sequencing input was Tregs sorted from blood. These TCRs come from a human donor in good health.

This clone was detected once. This chain uses TRBV6-4 with TRBJ1-2, with no clear D. V was trimmed by 6 bases and J by 4 bases, leaving 18 bases between them. CDR3 size: 15 residues. CDR1 MRHNA and CDR2 SNTAGT come from the germline V gene. CDR3 in amino acids: CASSPVRGDTYGYTF. DNA of the CDR3: TGTGCCAGCAGCCCGGTACGGGGAGATACCTATGGCTACACCTTC.

DNA of the CDR3: TGTGCCAGCGCGGCTAGGTGGACCGGGGAGCTGTTTTTT. It encodes CASAARWTGELFF. This sequence joins TRBV7-6 and TRBJ2-2; no reliable D call. V dropped 8 bases and J dropped 5 bases, with 12 bases sitting between them. Germline loops: CDR1 SGHVS, CDR2 FNYEAQ. The CDR3 extends over 13 amino acids. Variable domain in full (rest from reference TRBV7-6 and TRBJ2-2): GAGVSQSPRYKVTKRGQDVALRCDPISGHVSLYWYRQALGQGPEFLTYFNYEAQQDKSGLPNDRFSAERPEGSISTLTIQRTEQRDSAMYRCASAARWTGELFFGEGSRLTVL.

This chain joins TRBV5-3 and TRBJ1-2; D is unresolved. TRBV5-3 is an open reading frame whose function is uncertain. Deletions cut 1 base from V and 5 bases from J, with 33 bases between. The CDR3 is made up of 21 amino acids. This chain's CDR3 is CARSLTPTCPPRIPYPYGYTF. The CDR3 DNA is TGTGCCAGAAGCTTGACCCCTACTTGTCCCCCCCGAATCCCCTACCCATATGGCTACACCTTC.

A single count supports this clone. V and J are TRBV7-9 and TRBJ2-5; 11 positions agree with TRBD2. CDR3 length: 15 residues. V lost 3 bases and J lost 3; bases outside the gene matches: 3. The germline V gene encodes CDR1 SEHNR and CDR2 FQNEAQ (reference sequence). The DNA for the CDR3 is TGTGCCAGCAGCTTGGCGGGACTAGCGGAAGAGACCCAGTACTTC. The encoded protein is CASSLAGLAEETQYF.

The J gene is TRBJ1-2, the V gene TRBV6-5; D is unresolved. The germline V gene has CDR1 MNHEY and CDR2 SVGAGI. V lost 2 bases and J lost 4, with 5 bases in between. This CDR3 spans 12 amino acids. The CDR3 DNA reads TGTGCCAGCAGTTACCACGGCTATGGCTACACCTTC. This codes for CASSYHGYGYTF.

The gene calls are TRBV2 and TRBJ1-5; no clear D. The CDR3 is 14 residues long. In germline, CDR1 is SNHLY, CDR2 FYNNEI. V lost 0 bases and J 5 bases, leaving 8 bases between the germline ends. CDR3 in DNA: TGTGCCAGCAGTGAAGCAAACAGATATCAGCCCCAGCATTTT. The encoded protein is CASSEANRYQPQHF.

The chain uses TRBV7-6 and TRBJ1-3; D may be TRBD1 (6 bases). Trimming shortened V by 0 bases and J by 4 bases, and 7 bases separated the two germline ends. Germline values: CDR1 SGHVS, CDR2 FNYEAQ. The CDR3 spans 14 residues. CDR3 bases: TGTGCCAGCAGCTTAGCGGGGGGCGGAAACACCATATATTTT. This sequence encodes CASSLAGGGNTIYF.